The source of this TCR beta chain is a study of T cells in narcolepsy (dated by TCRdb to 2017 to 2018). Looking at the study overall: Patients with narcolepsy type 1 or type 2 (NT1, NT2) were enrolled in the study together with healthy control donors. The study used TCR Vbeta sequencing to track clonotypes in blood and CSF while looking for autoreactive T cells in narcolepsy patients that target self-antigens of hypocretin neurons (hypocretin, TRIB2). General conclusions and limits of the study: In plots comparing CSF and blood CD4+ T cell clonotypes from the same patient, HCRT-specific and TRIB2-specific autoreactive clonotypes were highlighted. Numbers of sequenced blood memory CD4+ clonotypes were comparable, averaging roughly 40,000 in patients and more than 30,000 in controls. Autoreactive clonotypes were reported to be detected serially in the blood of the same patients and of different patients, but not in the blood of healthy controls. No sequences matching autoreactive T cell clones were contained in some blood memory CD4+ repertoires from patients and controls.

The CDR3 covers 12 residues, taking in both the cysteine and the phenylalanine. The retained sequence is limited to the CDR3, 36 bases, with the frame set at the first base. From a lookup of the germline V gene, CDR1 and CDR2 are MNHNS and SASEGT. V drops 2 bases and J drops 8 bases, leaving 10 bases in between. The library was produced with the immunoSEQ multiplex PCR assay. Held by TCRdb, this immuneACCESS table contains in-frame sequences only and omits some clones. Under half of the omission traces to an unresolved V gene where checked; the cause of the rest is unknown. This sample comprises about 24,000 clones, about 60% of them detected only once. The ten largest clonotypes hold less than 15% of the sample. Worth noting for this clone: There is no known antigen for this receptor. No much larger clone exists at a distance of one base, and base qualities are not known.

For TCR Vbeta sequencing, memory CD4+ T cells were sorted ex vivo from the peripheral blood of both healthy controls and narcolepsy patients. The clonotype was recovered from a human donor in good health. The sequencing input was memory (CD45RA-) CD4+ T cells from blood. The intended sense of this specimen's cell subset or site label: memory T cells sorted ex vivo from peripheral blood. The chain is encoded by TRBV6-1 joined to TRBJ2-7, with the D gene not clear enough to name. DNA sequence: TGTGCCAGCAGTGAATCGAGTTCCAAGCAGTACTTC. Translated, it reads CASSESSSKQYF.